A selection of T cell receptor beta chains follows, all from one sample in a study of human T cells and chemical hapten exposure. TCRdb reanalysed the RACE reads using MiXCR and keeps one entry per CDR3 protein. Here the sample spans approximately 52,000 distinct CDR3 sequences, about 9% being singletons. The source was whole blood, collected in connection with sensitization to the hapten diphenylcyclopropenone (DPC). These TCRs come from a woman aged 40 to 50 with alopecia areata. Some clones in this sample may be carry-over from other donors' samples. Both conserved end residues are part of each CDR3. D genes are given only for firm matches. Clone size is given for some rows only: seen once, a few or many times, or a class if the clone is expanded.

TRBJ1-5	NA	16	few	TRBV4-1	TGCGCCAGCAGCCCGTGGACAAGGGGGGCCGGGCAGCCCCAGCATTTT	CASSPWTRGAGQPQHF
TRBJ2-6	TRBD1	16	many	TRBV12-3/TRBV12-4	TGTGCCAGCAGACGGGACAGGGGAACTGGGGCCAACGTCCTGACTTTC	CASRRDRGTGANVLTF
TRBJ1-6	TRBD1	14	many	TRBV30	TGTGCCTGGAGACCTAGACAGGGTGGGACGCCCCTCCACTTT	CAWRPRQGGTPLHF
TRBJ2-1	NA	14	many	TRBV4-3	TGCGCCAGCAGCCAAGCAGGGCGGGTCAATGAGCAGTTCTTC	CASSQAGRVNEQFF
TRBJ1-5	NA	17	NA	TRBV20-1	TGCAGTGCTAGACCGGTGACAGTTAAGAATAGCAATCAGCCCCAGCATTTT	CSARPVTVKNSNQPQHF
TRBJ2-7	NA	12	NA	TRBV4-2	TGTGCCAGCAGCCCGCAGGGGAGCAAGCAGTACTTC	CASSPQGSKQYF
TRBJ1-5	NA	18	few	TRBV4-1	TGCGCCAGCAGCCAAGAGGCCCCCCAGCAGTATAGCAATCAGCCCCAGCATTTT	CASSQEAPQQYSNQPQHF
TRBJ2-3	NA	18	NA	TRBV3-1	TGTGCCAGCAGCCAAGATCGGGACGGGGGGCTACTTATGAATACGCAGTATTTT	CASSQDRDGGLLMNTQYF
TRBJ1-2	TRBD1	14	many	TRBV7-6	TGTGCCAGCAGCTTAAAACAGGGGGCTGGAGGCTACACCTTC	CASSLKQGAGGYTF
TRBJ1-4	NA	14	few	TRBV10-2	TGCGCCAGCAAGCTGGACCGCGGGAGTGAAAAACTGTTTTTT	CASKLDRGSEKLFF
TRBJ2-2	NA	15	few	TRBV7-2	TGTGCCAGCAGCACCCAGGGTGTGGCCACCGGGGAGCTGTTTTTT	CASSTQGVATGELFF
TRBJ2-7	NA	13	NA	TRBV28	TGTGCCAGCAGTTGGGACAACTCCTACGAGCAGTACTTC	CASSWDNSYEQYF
TRBJ2-1	TRBD1	17	many	TRBV2	TGTGCCAGCACCATATTAAAACAGGGGGCCCTCAACAATGAGCAGTTCTTC	CASTILKQGALNNEQFF
TRBJ1-6	NA	17	many	TRBV6-1	TGTGCCAGCAGTGGGCACATCCGCGGGACACCTAATTCACCCCTCCACTTT	CASSGHIRGTPNSPLHF
TRBJ1-4	NA	15	NA	TRBV28	TGTGCCAGCAGTTTAGGAGGACAGCAGAATGAAAAACTGTTTTTT	CASSLGGQQNEKLFF
TRBJ2-1	NA	15	many	TRBV29-1	TGCAGCGTTGCCCCCCGTGGAGGGGACTACAATGAGCAGTTCTTC	CSVAPRGGDYNEQFF
TRBJ1-5	NA	14	NA	TRBV5-6	TGTGCCAGCAGCCTACGGACCAACAATCAGCCCCAGCATTTT	CASSLRTNNQPQHF
TRBJ2-7	NA	11	many	TRBV7-8	TGTGCCAGCTTCAGCTCCTACGAGCAGTACTTC	CASFSSYEQYF
TRBJ2-2	NA	11	many	TRBV3-1	TGTGCCAGCAGCCAATCCGGGGAGCTGTTTTTT	CASSQSGELFF
TRBJ2-3	NA	11	few	TRBV20-1	TGCAGTGCTCTAACACATAATACGCAGTATTTT	CSALTHNTQYF
TRBJ2-7	NA	16	few	TRBV7-9	TGTGCCAGCAGCCCCGACCCTAGCGTAAGCTCCTACGAGCAGTACTTC	CASSPDPSVSSYEQYF
TRBJ1-1	NA	12	few	TRBV29-1	TGCAGCGTACAACAGGGAAGGACTGAAGCTTTCTTT	CSVQQGRTEAFF
TRBJ2-3	TRBD2	15	many	TRBV6-1	TGTGCCAGCAGGGGACTAGCGGGGGGGCCGGATACGCAGTATTTT	CASRGLAGGPDTQYF
TRBJ2-7	NA	16	many	TRBV7-6	TGTGCCAGCAGCCCGTCGGAGGGGCAGGGGGCCTACGAGCAGTACTTC	CASSPSEGQGAYEQYF
TRBJ1-2	TRBD1	18	many	TRBV7-9	TGTGCCAGCAGCTTAGCGGTTCCGAGGACAGGGACTGGTTATGGCTACACCTTC	CASSLAVPRTGTGYGYTF
TRBJ1-6	NA	16	many	TRBV12-3/TRBV12-4	TGTGCCAGCAGTTTAGGGGGGGTCTCCTATAATTCACCCCTCCACTTT	CASSLGGVSYNSPLHF
TRBJ1-1	TRBD1	13	many	TRBV7-2	TGTGCCAGCAGCCGGACAGGGGTCCCTGAAGCTTTCTTT	CASSRTGVPEAFF
TRBJ2-7	NA	14	many	TRBV4-2	TGTGCCAGCAGCCACATGGGGAGCAGTTACGAGCAGTACTTC	CASSHMGSSYEQYF